This T cell receptor (beta chain) comes out of a study of neurological immune-mediated disorders. Per sequencing run, 15-18 subjects together gave over 190 million TCR-beta sequences. TCRdb called the 5' RACE reads again in MiXCR, with one record for every CDR3 protein. The sample has 95,000 or so distinct CDR3 sequences; around 3.3% are singletons. From germline, CDR1 is MNHEY and CDR2 SVGAGI. V was cut by 5 bases and J by 3 bases, with 11 bases left in between. This CDR3 spans 13 amino acids. At least ten counts were recorded for this clonotype. Its antigen is as yet unknown. Study observations and caveats: The phylogenetic placement of 18 of 34 multiple sclerosis patients' repertoires in one related-CDR3 cluster constitutes a possible signature.

Specimen: PBMCs. V is TRBV6-5 and J is TRBJ2-7; TRBD1 is a possible D gene (6 bases). This sequence originates from a woman under 30 with multiple sclerosis. The CDR3 sequence: CASSTTGYYEQYF. For the CDR3, the DNA is TGTGCCAGCAGTACCACAGGGTACTACGAGCAGTACTTC.